These 3 T cell receptor beta chains share one sample of origin, sequenced in a study of Ad26.COV2.S vaccination and SARS-CoV-2 variants. Some clones are missing from TCRdb's copy, which holds only in-frame ones; the method was immunoSEQ multiplex PCR. The sample shows roughly 500,000 clones, 89% of them seen only once. Treatment indicated: some 19 received Ad26.COV2.S at low or high dose, single or two shots; 5 received placebo; per-sample allocation not given. Sampling happened 63 days after the first vaccine or placebo injection. The sequences come from peripheral blood, collected in a trial of Ad26.COV2.S vaccine versus placebo. Receptors were obtained from a person aged 18 to 59 who received the Ad26.COV2.S COVID-19 vaccine or a placebo.

The V gene is TRBV10-3, the J gene TRBJ1-1; maybe TRBD1 (5 bases). This CDR3 has 12 residues. Germline V CDR1 and CDR2: ENHRY, SYGVKD. Trimming removed 1 base from V and 5 bases from J, with 5 bases in between. The CDR3 region is CAISEWGTEAFF. DNA for the CDR3: TGTGCCATCAGTGAGTGGGGGACTGAAGCTTTCTTT.

The chain is built from TRBV20-1 and TRBJ1-2; unclear D gene. The length of the CDR3 is 14 residues. The V gene lost 3 bases and the J gene lost 1 base, with 12 bases spanning the gap. In germline, CDR1 is DFQATT, CDR2 SNEGSKA (reference sequence). In DNA, the CDR3 is TGCAGTGCTAGTGGTGGAGGGTTTAACTATGGCTACACCTTC. Encoded protein: CSASGGGFNYGYTF.

This chain uses TRBV6-6 with TRBJ1-4; maybe TRBD1 (6 bases). V lost 5 bases to trimming and J lost 7 bases, with 20 bases between them. The CDR3 consists of 16 residues. The germline gives CDR1 MNHNY, CDR2 SVGAGI (reference sequence). CDR3 bases: TGTGCCAGCAGTGCGTCCGCGTTCAGGGGCGGTGAAAAACTGTTTTTT. Protein sequence: CASSASAFRGGEKLFF.